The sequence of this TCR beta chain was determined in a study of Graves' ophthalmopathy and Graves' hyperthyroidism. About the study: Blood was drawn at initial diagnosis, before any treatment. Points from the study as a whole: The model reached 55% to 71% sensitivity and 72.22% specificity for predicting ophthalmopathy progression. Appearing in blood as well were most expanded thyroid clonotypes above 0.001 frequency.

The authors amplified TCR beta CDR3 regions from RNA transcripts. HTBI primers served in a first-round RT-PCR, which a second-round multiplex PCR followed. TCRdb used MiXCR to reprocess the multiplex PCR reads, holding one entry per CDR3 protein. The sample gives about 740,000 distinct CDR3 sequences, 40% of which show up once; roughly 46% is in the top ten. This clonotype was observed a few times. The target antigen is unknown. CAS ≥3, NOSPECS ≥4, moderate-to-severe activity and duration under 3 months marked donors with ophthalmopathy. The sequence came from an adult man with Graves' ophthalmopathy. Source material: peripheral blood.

CDR3 bases: TGCAGTGCTAGAGGGATTAGCGGGGGGGAGGAAGAGACCCAGTACTTC. This codes for CSARGISGGEEETQYF. The chain recombines TRBV20-1 with TRBJ2-5; 11 nucleotides agree with TRBD2. CDR1 is DFQATT, CDR2 SNEGSKA, per germline (reference sequence). CDR3 length equals 16 residues. V was pared by 1 base and J by 3 bases, with 7 bases of the junction left unmatched.